This T cell receptor (beta chain) was recorded in a study of shared clonotypes between healthy human individuals (dated by TCRdb to the early 2020s). Regarding the study in general: The cohort included a few men and two women between 18 and 49 years of age. Leukapheresis yielded between about 0.8 and 9.5 billion PBMCs per donor. For each donor, CD4 naive and CD4 memory were each run on three plates, CD8 naive on two plates, and CD8 memory on one plate. To estimate repertoire size and how much clonotype sharing occurs between individuals, the study deeply sequenced the blood TCR repertoires of about five healthy adults. Libraries were prepared and TCR repertoires were sequenced by different laboratories using diverse techniques, in order to increase sequencing depth and limit assay-specific biases.

Study-wide findings and limitations: Rarefaction of sorted-subset datasets indicated incomplete sequencing despite the large sequencing depth. Estimated clonotype richness was generally larger for naive than for memory subsets. Roughly 5% of naive CD4, more than 3% of naive CD8, 2.3% of memory CD4, and approximately 0.39% of memory CD8 clonotypes were shared across a few donors. Sampling was restricted to blood, and TCR repertoires in tissues likely differ from the TCR repertoires found in blood. The small number of donors limited the genetic and exposure-history diversity represented. Compared with non-shared clonotypes, the clonotypes found in all four sorted-subset donors had higher generation probabilities. Pairwise subsampling led to the expectation that sequencing depth would affect the degree of clonotype sharing among donors.

Healthy HIV-negative adults with no recently reported acute infections or vaccinations were included as donors. Every donor was a Caucasian adult residing in Nashville, Tennessee, USA. CD4+ T cells were enriched through magnetic negative selection, after which naive cells were positively selected on CD45RA and the remaining negative fraction served as the memory subset. Blood was collected by leukapheresis, and PBMCs were isolated by Ficoll-Histopaque density gradient centrifugation and then cryopreserved in liquid nitrogen vapor phase. Analytical flow cytometry was used to check the purity and quantity of each magnetically sorted T cell population. Genomic DNA was isolated from every sorted fraction and measured by UV absorbance on a Nanodrop 2000c. Worth noting for this clone: Its specific antigen is unknown. No base quality information exists; no much larger clone differs at one position. Other DNA sequences from this sample encode an identical CDR3 as well.

TCR CDR3 regions were amplified from genomic DNA by multiplex PCR using the deep immunoSEQ assay. Extracted genomic DNA from each cell subset was distributed evenly across all wells of several immunoSEQ 96-well plates, and each plate was treated as a replicate. For sorted subsets, 200 to 250 ng of genomic DNA, equivalent to tens of thousands of T cell genomes, went into each replicate PCR. The purified libraries were quantified using a Qubit 3.0 fluorometer, sized with a Bioanalyzer 2100, and then quantified again using the KAPA Library Quantification kit. A separate single-read 150-cycle Illumina NextSeq 550 flow cell was used to sequence each immunoSEQ 96-well plate. The original methods were these. Because only junctional sequences without quality scores were contained in the immunoSEQ output, filtering matching that applied to full-length reads could not be performed. To assign V/J genes and CDR3, sequences were annotated using PyIR, a Python wrapper for IgBLAST v1.9, with IMGT germline references. Reads with weak V/J assignments (E-value above 1e-6), missing CDR3, stop codons, out-of-frame junctions, or ambiguous translated residues were removed. V3J clonotypes were defined as sequences sharing an identical inferred V gene, J gene, and CDR3 amino acid sequence. Percentage overlap between repertoires was computed as shared unique clonotypes divided by the size of the smaller repertoire. Richness of each repertoire was evaluated using RTK rarefaction, the Chao1 estimator, and Recon v2.1 estimates of unobserved clonotypes. Generation probabilities for all TCRbeta clonotypes obtained by the gDNA method from a handful of donors were computed using OLGA. TCRdb stores this immuneACCESS table with in-frame sequences only. Part of the clones is absent; in the studies checked, under half of the shortfall reflects unresolved V genes, and no reason is known for the rest. That table supplies the V and J calls and clone size; D and trimming were determined from the DNA. In all, the sample holds some 1,400,000 clones, and approximately 96% of those were seen once. The ten largest clonotypes hold 0.95% to 1.5% of the sample.

Measured from the cysteine to the phenylalanine, the CDR3 is 13 residues long. Only the CDR3 region is kept as DNA, spanning 39 bases read in frame from base 1. The germline V gene sets CDR1 to SGDLS and CDR2 to YYNGEE. A distance of 7 bases separates the germline ends of V and J, which lose 3 bases and 2 bases respectively. The sequenced material came from naive CD4+ T cells sorted from blood. This specimen's cell subset or site label, per the study, means: CD45RA+ positively selected. This TCR derives from a man aged 25 to 40 in good health. Here the chain combines TRBV9 and TRBJ2-3; the D gene remains uncertain. The CDR3 reads CASSAGTTDTQYF. The base sequence is TGTGCCAGCAGCGCGGGCACCACAGATACGCAGTATTTT.